This T cell receptor (beta chain) stems from a study of T cell repertoires in cytomegalovirus infection. Turning to the study itself: The authors used CMV epitopes that were HLA-C-restricted (recently identified) and HLA-B-restricted (well studied). CMV infection and matching HLA type were both indicated by public TCR beta signatures.

TCRdb itself ran the reads through MiXCR, one entry per CDR3 protein. The profile shows about 350,000 distinct CDR3 sequences, about a third of them singletons. Turning to this clonotype: The target antigen is unknown.

The V gene's germline CDR1 is SEHNR and CDR2 FQNEAQ (reference sequence). The CDR3 covers 15 residues. The V gene lost 3 bases and the J gene lost 1 base, with 12 bases spanning the gap. Regarding the study as a whole: CMV-specific TCR beta clonotypes restricted by HLA-C were the ones dominating the ex vivo response. Carriage of CMV together with the relevant HLA was identifiable through cumulative public TCR beta family frequency.

The gene calls are TRBV7-9 and TRBJ1-1, with D unclear. The starting material was cultured PBMCs, obtained from culture after CMV antigen stimulation. The sequence was obtained from a human donor in good health (CMV status not recorded). Some clones in this sample may be carry-over from other donors' samples. CDR3 residues: CASSFMAGENTEAFF. In DNA form, the CDR3 reads TGTGCCAGCAGCTTTATGGCCGGGGAGAACACTGAAGCTTTCTTT.